These 22 T cell receptor beta chains were sequenced from one sample in a study of T-cell memory formation after mild COVID-19. Using its own MiXCR run on the 5' RACE reads, TCRdb lists one record per CDR3 protein. Of about 560,000 distinct CDR3 sequences listed, around 15% were seen once; the top ten hold roughly 8%. The sample consisted of PBMCs or a T cell subset sorted from them (not recorded which). These TCRs come from an adult woman who had mild COVID-19 (a few samples of this study predate the infection). Cell type and time point are not known.

The chain links TRBV12-3 or TRBV12-4 to TRBJ2-7; 8 bases fit TRBD1. The J segment lost 4 bases and the V segment lost 6 bases, leaving 8 bases of the junction unmatched. The CDR3 covers 14 residues. The CDR3 bases are TGTGCCAGCAGCACCGGGACAGGTTTTTACGAGCAGTACTTC. This codes for CASSTGTGFYEQYF.

This clonotype was detected a few times. The genes are TRBV9 and TRBJ2-5; 10 nucleotides match TRBD1. Germline V gives CDR1 SGDLS, CDR2 YYNGEE. The J segment lost 4 bases and the V segment lost 3 bases, leaving 12 bases of the junction unmatched. The CDR3 is made up of 17 amino acids. The CDR3 loop reads CASSANPGQGSGETQYF. Written as DNA, the CDR3 is TGTGCCAGCAGCGCAAATCCGGGACAGGGGTCAGGAGAGACCCAGTACTTC.

The V call is TRBV11-2, the J call TRBJ1-2, with D possibly matching TRBD1 (6 bases). The CDR3 spans 14 residues. CDR1 and CDR2 from the germline V gene are SGHAT and FQNNGV. V lost 5 bases and J lost 4, with 14 bases in between. CDR3: CASSASGGFYGYTF. DNA for the CDR3: TGTGCCAGCAGCGCCAGCGGGGGCTTCTATGGCTACACCTTC.

This sequence joins TRBV7-9 and TRBJ1-1; TRBD1 might be the D (5 bases). V dropped 5 bases and J dropped 7 bases, with 11 bases sitting between them. The CDR3 spans 12 residues. CDR1 is SEHNR, CDR2 FQNEAQ, per germline (reference sequence). CDR3 DNA: TGTGCCAGCAGCCAGCAGGGTAGTGAAGCTTTCTTT. Its translation is CASSQQGSEAFF.

This clonotype has ten or more counts. The chain recombines TRBV7-2 with TRBJ2-3; D perhaps matches TRBD1 (6 bases). Germline lookup yields CDR1 SGHTA and CDR2 FQGNSA. This CDR3 spans 16 amino acids. The ends were cut back, 4 bases at V and 0 bases at J, with 14 bases in the middle. The CDR3 is CASSSPNRVSTDTQYF. CDR3 bases: TGTGCCAGCAGCTCACCAAACAGGGTTAGCACAGATACGCAGTATTTT.

This clonotype was detected only a few times. At one boundary the junction diverges from the germline segment, which might be a read error. The gene calls are TRBV19 and TRBJ1-1, with D unresolved. The CDR3 is made up of 13 amino acids. Looked up from germline, CDR1 is LNHDA and CDR2 is SQIVND (reference sequence). The CDR3 DNA follows: TGTGCCAGTAGTATGGGTGTTTGGGAGAATCACGTCTTT. Encoded protein: CASSMGVWENHVF.

This clonotype has more than one count but fewer than ten. This chain uses TRBV4-1 with TRBJ2-5; 9 bases match TRBD2. The CDR3 runs 16 residues. CDR1 is MGHRA and CDR2 is YSYEKL in the germline V gene. V shed 1 base and J 4 bases; nucleotides not matched to a gene: 7. The CDR3 loop reads CASSQVWASGAETQYF. The CDR3 DNA sequence: TGCGCCAGCAGCCAAGTTTGGGCTAGCGGGGCAGAGACCCAGTACTTC.

The chain joins TRBV9 to TRBJ2-1; 8 positions agree with TRBD2. The length of the CDR3 is 15 residues. V shed 0 bases and J 3 bases; nucleotides not matched to a gene: 2. Germline CDR1 reads SGDLS; CDR2 reads YYNGEE. The CDR3 coding sequence is TGTGCCAGCAGCGTAGGGGGGACTAGCTACAATGAGCAGTTCTTC. Protein: CASSVGGTSYNEQFF.

The CDR3 DNA follows: TGTGCCAGCAGTTTAGAGGACTTACTCCCCACTGAAGCTTTCTTT. Translated, it gives CASSLEDLLPTEAFF. The chain joins TRBV12-3 or TRBV12-4 to TRBJ1-1; D gene unclear. V was pared by 1 base and J by 4 bases, with 13 bases between. The CDR3 consists of 15 residues.

The rearrangement uses TRBV29-1 and TRBJ1-2; D ambiguous. The CDR3 covers 12 residues. Trimming took off 0 bases at V and 5 bases at J, with 7 bases between the two ends. Per germline, CDR1 SQVTM and CDR2 ANQGSEA. CDR3 region: CSVEDETYGYTF. DNA for the CDR3: TGCAGCGTTGAAGATGAAACGTATGGCTACACCTTC.

In this sample, this clonotype turned up many times. It may be a read error: a sequence one base away is much more abundant. This chain joins TRBV6-2 or TRBV6-3 and TRBJ2-5; unclear D gene. The V gene's germline CDR1 is MNHEY and CDR2 SVGEGT. Trimming cost V 4 bases and J 5 bases, with 5 bases left between them. The CDR3 has 11 amino acids. The CDR3 sequence: CASSLMETQYF. The CDR3, as DNA: TGTGCCAGCAGTTTAATGGAGACCCAGTACTTC.

The V call is TRBV6-2 or TRBV6-3, the J call TRBJ1-2, with D maybe TRBD1 (6 bases). Germline V gene sequence: CDR1 MNHEY, CDR2 SVGEGT. The CDR3 covers 14 residues. The ends were cut back, 6 bases at V and 6 bases at J, with 17 bases in the middle. CDR3 bases: TGTGCCAGCAGCCGCGGGGGCAGGACAGATGGCTACACCTTC. Its translation is CASSRGGRTDGYTF.

This chain connects TRBV18 to TRBJ1-2; D perhaps matches TRBD1 (6 bases). In germline, CDR1 is KGHSH, CDR2 LQKENI. The germline V and J ends were trimmed by 3 bases and 8 bases, with 16 bases remaining between them. The CDR3 covers 14 residues. CDR3 sequence (DNA): TGTGCCAGCTCACCTGGACAGCAGTGGGGAGGCTACACCTTC. Its translation: CASSPGQQWGGYTF.

This clonotype was observed a handful of times. The rearrangement joins TRBV2 to TRBJ2-1; possible D gene TRBD2, 5 bases. Germline assignment: CDR1 SNHLY and CDR2 FYNNEI. The CDR3 extends over 14 amino acids. Trimming removed 8 bases from V and 3 bases from J, with 14 bases in between. DNA for the CDR3: TGTGCCAGCCTCGGAGAGAGGGTCTACAATGAGCAGTTCTTC. Residues: CASLGERVYNEQFF. The whole variable domain, filled in from reference TRBV2 and TRBJ2-1, reads EPEVTQTPSHQVTQMGQEVILRCVPISNHLYFYWYRQILGQKVEFLVSFYNNEISEKSEIFDDQFSVERPDGSNFTLKIRSTKLEDSAMYFCASLGERVYNEQFFGPGTRLTVL.

There are many counts of this clonotype. The rearrangement links TRBV5-1 to TRBJ1-3; no definite D call. The CDR3 consists of 15 residues. Looked up from germline, CDR1 is SGHRS and CDR2 is YFSETQ. With 4 bases removed from V and 0 bases from J, the gap between germline ends came to 11 bases. The chain's CDR3 is CASSKDGLSGNTIYF. The CDR3 DNA follows: TGCGCCAGCAGCAAGGACGGCCTCTCTGGAAACACCATATATTTT.

The table lists this clonotype with a few counts. The V call is TRBV9, the J call TRBJ2-7; TRBD1 matches at 7 bases. CDR3 length equals 15 residues. Per the germline V gene, CDR1 is SGDLS and CDR2 is YYNGEE. Trimming at V came to 2 bases and at J to 6 bases, leaving 11 bases not matched to a gene. CDR3 DNA: TGTGCCAGCAGCGTGGAAGGGGGCCGAGGATTCGAGCAGTACTTC. It translates to CASSVEGGRGFEQYF.

The chain is built from TRBV7-9 and TRBJ1-5, with D uncertain. The germline V gene encodes CDR1 SEHNR and CDR2 FQNEAQ (reference sequence). V lost 5 bases and J lost 2, with 16 bases in between. This CDR3 has 16 amino acids. The CDR3 sequence is CASSQVGLVGNQPQHF. The CDR3 coding sequence is TGTGCCAGCAGCCAAGTGGGTTTGGTGGGCAATCAGCCCCAGCATTTT. Full variable domain (outside the CDR3, taken from reference TRBV7-9 and TRBJ1-5): DTGVSQNPRHKITKRGQNVTFRCDPISEHNRLYWYRQTLGQGPEFLTYFQNEAQLEKSRLLSDRFSAERPKGSFSTLEIQRTEQGDSAMYLCASSQVGLVGNQPQHFGDGTRLSIL.

This clonotype has a handful of counts. The V gene is TRBV12-3 or TRBV12-4, the J gene TRBJ2-1, with a tentative D call TRBD1 (6 bases). The CDR3 extends over 16 amino acids. V dropped 6 bases and J dropped 5 bases, with 20 bases sitting between them. The CDR3 sequence is CASSLQQGRSHNEQFF. In nucleotides, the CDR3 is TGTGCCAGCAGCCTTCAACAGGGCAGGTCCCACAATGAGCAGTTCTTC.

The gene calls are TRBV11-2 and TRBJ1-1, with 7 nucleotides matching TRBD1. The V gene end was trimmed by 6 bases and the J gene end by 1 base; junction bases not matched to a gene: 8. The germline V gene encodes CDR1 SGHAT and CDR2 FQNNGV. The CDR3 consists of 15 residues. The CDR3 nucleotides read TGTGCCAGCAGGAGGATACAGGGGAGGAACACTGAAGCTTTCTTT. Translating it yields CASRRIQGRNTEAFF.

This clonotype was counted many times. The chain joins TRBV12-3 or TRBV12-4 to TRBJ2-7; maybe TRBD2 (5 bases). Trimming pared 3 bases from V and 6 bases from J, leaving 9 bases between. This CDR3 spans 12 amino acids. Here the CDR3 reads CASSFGLGEQYF. The CDR3 coding sequence is TGTGCCAGCAGTTTCGGACTGGGCGAGCAGTACTTC.

The rearrangement uses TRBV30 and TRBJ1-2, with unresolved D. Trimming took 2 bases from V and 6 from J, leaving 13 bases between them. The germline V gene has CDR1 GTSNPN and CDR2 SVGIG (reference sequence). CDR3 size: 13 residues. The CDR3 DNA sequence: TGTGCCTGGAGTCTTCCCGGGAGGGATGGCTACACCTTC. This translates into CAWSLPGRDGYTF.

The chain has TRBV16 and TRBJ2-3; D tentatively fits TRBD1 or TRBD2 (6 bases each). The germline gives CDR1 KGHSY, CDR2 FQNENV. The V end was cut by 7 bases, the J end by 6 bases, with 20 bases between. The CDR3 consists of 15 residues. This CDR3 is CASIFGGSDLDTQYF. Here the CDR3 DNA reads TGTGCCAGCATATTCGGGGGCAGTGATCTGGATACGCAGTATTTT.